The clone carrying this TCR beta chain was observed a few times. Its antigen is not identified. V lost 7 bases, J lost 4 bases, and 12 bases stayed unmatched. CDR1 is SGHVS, CDR2 FQNEAQ, per germline. The CDR3 is 15 residues long. The entry originates in a study of shared clonotypes between healthy human individuals. Study-wide results and caveats: In the sorted subsets, rarefaction showed sequencing was incomplete despite large depth. Naive subsets usually exceeded memory subsets in estimated richness.

All donors were healthy HIV-negative adults lacking recent acute infections or vaccinations. TCRdb's table, derived via immunoSEQ multiplex PCR, lists solely in-frame clones and lacks some. This sample has just under 350,000 clones; over 70% occur once, and the top ten carry about 9.4%. The J gene is TRBJ2-5, the V gene TRBV7-8; 7 bases are shared with TRBD2. This receptor was obtained from a young man in good health. Sample: memory CD4+ T cells sorted from blood. Regarding subset: CD45RA-negative fraction. The chain's CDR3 is CASTPVPERGETQYF. The CDR3, as DNA: TGTGCCAGCACCCCTGTCCCCGAGCGGGGAGAGACCCAGTACTTC. Together with reference TRBV7-8 and TRBJ2-5, the CDR3 gives the full variable domain: GAGVSQSPRYKVAKRGQDVALRCDPISGHVSLFWYQQALGQGPEFLTYFQNEAQLDKSGLPSDRFFAERPEGSVSTLKIQRTQQEDSAVYLCASTPVPERGETQYFGPGTRLLVL.